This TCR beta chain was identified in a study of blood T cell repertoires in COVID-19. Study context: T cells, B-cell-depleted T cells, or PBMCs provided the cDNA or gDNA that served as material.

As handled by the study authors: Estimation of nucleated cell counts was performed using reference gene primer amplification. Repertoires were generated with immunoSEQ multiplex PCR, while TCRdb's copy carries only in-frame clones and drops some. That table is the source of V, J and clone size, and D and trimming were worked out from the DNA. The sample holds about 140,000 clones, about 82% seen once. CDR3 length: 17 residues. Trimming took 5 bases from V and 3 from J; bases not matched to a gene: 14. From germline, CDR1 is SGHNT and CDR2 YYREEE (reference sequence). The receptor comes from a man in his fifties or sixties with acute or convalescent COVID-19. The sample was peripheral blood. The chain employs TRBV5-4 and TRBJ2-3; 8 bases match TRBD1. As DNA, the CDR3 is TGTGCCAGCAGTACTGACAGGGGCCTTAGCAGGACAGATACGCAGTATTTT. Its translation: CASSTDRGLSRTDTQYF.